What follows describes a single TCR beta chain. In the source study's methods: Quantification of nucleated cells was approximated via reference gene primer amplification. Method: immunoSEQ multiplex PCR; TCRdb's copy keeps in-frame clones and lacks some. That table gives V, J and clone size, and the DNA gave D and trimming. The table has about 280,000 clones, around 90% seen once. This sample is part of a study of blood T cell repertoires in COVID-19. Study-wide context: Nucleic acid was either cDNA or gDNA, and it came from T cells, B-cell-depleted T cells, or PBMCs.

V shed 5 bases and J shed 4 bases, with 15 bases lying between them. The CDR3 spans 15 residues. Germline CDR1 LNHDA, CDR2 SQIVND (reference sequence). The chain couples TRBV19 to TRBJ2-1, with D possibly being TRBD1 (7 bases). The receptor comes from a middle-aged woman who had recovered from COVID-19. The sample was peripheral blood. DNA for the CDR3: TGTGCCAGTAGTCAAGACAGGGAGGTTTACAATGAGCAGTTCTTC. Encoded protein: CASSQDREVYNEQFF.